This TCR beta chain was captured by sequencing in a study of blood T cell repertoires in COVID-19. Across the study: The United States, Italy and Spain were the sources of the acute and convalescent COVID-19 samples. PBMCs, B-cell-depleted T cells, or T cells were the source of the cDNA or gDNA that made up the material.

In the study's own analysis: Estimates of nucleated cell counts were drawn from the amplification of reference gene primers. The table came from immunoSEQ multiplex PCR; TCRdb's copy has only in-frame clones and leaves some out. V and J calls and clone size follow that table, whereas D and trimming were derived from the DNA. The sample holds about 59,000 clones, 80% seen once. V lost 6 bases, J lost 14 bases, and 17 bases lay in between. The CDR3 loop spans 13 amino acids. The receptor's source is a man aged 60 to 75 with acute or convalescent COVID-19. Sequencing input: peripheral blood. The chain is built from TRBV12-3 or TRBV12-4 and TRBJ1-6; perhaps TRBD1 as D (5 bases). As DNA, the CDR3 is TGTGCCAGCAGCCCCCTCGGGGGGATGTCCCTCCACTTT. Amino acids: CASSPLGGMSLHF.